The rows below give T cell receptor beta chains drawn from one sample of a study of blood T cell repertoires in COVID-19. The table came from immunoSEQ multiplex PCR; TCRdb's copy has only in-frame clones and leaves some out. The sample has some 400,000 clones, more than 85% seen once; the top ten hold over 2.5%. Sequencing input: peripheral blood. Receptor source: a human donor in a cohort sampled during active COVID-19. CDR3s include the opening cysteine and the closing phenylalanine or tryptophan. D genes are given only for firm matches. Not every row has a clone size; where given, it reads once, few, many or a size class.

clone_size	v_call	d_call	j_call	cdr3_nt	cdr3_aa
-	TRBV18	TRBD1	TRBJ2-3	TGTGCCAGCTCAGGACTTCGGGACAGGCCGGGGGCAGATACGCAGTATTTT	CASSGLRDRPGADTQYF
-	TRBV28	TRBD1	TRBJ2-1	TGTGCCAGCATCCCGACAGGGGCCTACAATGAGCAGTTCTTC	CASIPTGAYNEQFF
-	TRBV5-1	TRBD1	TRBJ1-1	TGCGCCAGCAGCCCGGGGACAGGGCTAATGAACACTGAAGCTTTCTTT	CASSPGTGLMNTEAFF
-	TRBV2	-	TRBJ1-2	TGTGCCAGCAGTGAATTCGGGCAGGGTGGCTACACCTTC	CASSEFGQGGYTF
-	TRBV5-5	TRBD1	TRBJ2-3	TGTGCCAGCAGCTTGTTGGACAGGGGCATCGCAGATACGCAGTATTTT	CASSLLDRGIADTQYF
once	TRBV7-3	-	TRBJ2-2	TGTGCCAGCAGCTTGGCCAGAAACACCGGGGAGCTGTTTTTT	CASSLARNTGELFF
-	TRBV5-1	-	TRBJ2-5	TGCGCCAGCAGCTTGGCCGTTGGATCAGGGGAGACCCAGTACTTC	CASSLAVGSGETQYF
-	TRBV4-2	TRBD2	TRBJ2-1	TGTGCCAGCAGCCAGGGGACTAGCGGGGGGGCCAATGAGCAGTTCTTC	CASSQGTSGGANEQFF
-	TRBV3-1/TRBV3-2	-	TRBJ2-1	TGTGCCAGCAGCCAAGGGGCTAACGATGAGCAGTTCTTC	CASSQGANDEQFF
-	TRBV6-5	TRBD2	TRBJ2-5	TGTGCCAGCAGTTACAGAGCGGGGGGTCAAGAGACCCAGTACTTC	CASSYRAGGQETQYF
-	TRBV2	-	TRBJ2-7	TGTGCCAGCAGTTCCAGCAGGGTCAGGGCCCTCGAGCAGTACTTC	CASSSSRVRALEQYF
-	TRBV11-3	-	TRBJ2-1	TGTGCCAGCAGCTTAGCGAGCTCCTACAATGAGCAGTTCTTC	CASSLASSYNEQFF
-	TRBV5-1	-	TRBJ1-3	TGCGCCAGCAGCTTGGCGGCAGGGGAGGGAGGAAACACCATATATTTT	CASSLAAGEGGNTIYF
-	TRBV14	-	TRBJ2-7	TGTGCCAGCAGCCAAGATCAGGGCGAGCAGTACTTC	CASSQDQGEQYF
once	TRBV5-1	TRBD1	TRBJ1-4	TGCGCCAGCAGCTTGGGAACAGGGGGGTTCGGTGAAAAACTGTTTTTT	CASSLGTGGFGEKLFF
-	TRBV3-1/TRBV3-2	TRBD1	TRBJ2-5	TGTGCCAGCAGACTACTCGGACAGGAGGAGACCCAGTACTTC	CASRLLGQEETQYF
-	TRBV6-5	TRBD1	TRBJ1-4	TGTGCCAGCAGGAAGACAGGGGAAGGCGAAAAACTGTTTTTT	CASRKTGEGEKLFF
-	TRBV2	TRBD1	TRBJ2-7	TGTGCCAGCAGTGAACTCGGGACAGTCGCCTACGAGCAGTACTTC	CASSELGTVAYEQYF
-	TRBV13	TRBD1	TRBJ2-1	TGTGCCAGCAGCCCTTATGGGGGGACAGGGGACCAGTACAATGAGCAGTTCTTC	CASSPYGGTGDQYNEQFF
-	TRBV4-2	TRBD2	TRBJ2-3	TGTGCCAGCAGCCAAGATTGGCTAGCGGGAGGTGGAACAGATACGCAGTATTTT	CASSQDWLAGGGTDTQYF
once	TRBV28	-	TRBJ2-3	TGTGCCAGCAGATACTCCCCGGGGAGCACAGATACGCAGTATTTT	CASRYSPGSTDTQYF
-	TRBV5-5	-	TRBJ1-2	TGTGCCAGCAGCCGCGGAGGACCTTATGGCTACACCTTC	CASSRGGPYGYTF
once	TRBV4-1	TRBD2	TRBJ2-7	TGCGCCAGCAGCCCCGGGAGGGGGACGGGAGCTTACGAGCAGTACTTC	CASSPGRGTGAYEQYF
-	TRBV27	TRBD2	TRBJ2-7	TGTGCCAGCCGCAGCGGGAGCTCCTACGAGCAGTACTTC	CASRSGSSYEQYF
-	TRBV6-4	TRBD2	TRBJ2-1	TGTGCCAGCAGTGAGATGGCGGGGGGGTACAATGAGCAGTTCTTC	CASSEMAGGYNEQFF
few	TRBV25-1	TRBD1	TRBJ2-7	TGTGCCAGCAGTGACAAACAGGGGAAGTACGAGCAGTACTTC	CASSDKQGKYEQYF
-	TRBV10-3	TRBD1	TRBJ1-2	TGTGCCATCAGTGGACACCCAGGACAGGATGGCTACACCTTC	CAISGHPGQDGYTF
-	TRBV27	-	TRBJ1-2	TGTGCCAGCAGTCCCACCCGGACAGTCTATGGCTACACCTTC	CASSPTRTVYGYTF
-	TRBV6-5	-	TRBJ2-7	TGTGCCACCCGATATGGGACAACATACGAGCAGTACTTC	CATRYGTTYEQYF
-	TRBV4-1	-	TRBJ2-4	TGCGCCAGCAGCCATACCTTGGCCAGGGGAGCCAAAAACATTCAGTACTTC	CASSHTLARGAKNIQYF
-	TRBV5-4	TRBD2	TRBJ2-1	TGTGCCAGCAGCTCCCCGGGACTAGCGGGCTACAATGAGCAGTTCTTC	CASSSPGLAGYNEQFF
-	TRBV5-1	TRBD2	TRBJ2-2	TGCGCCAGCAGCTTCTCCAGAGCGGGAGTCACCGGGGAGCTGTTTTTT	CASSFSRAGVTGELFF
once	TRBV7-6	-	TRBJ2-1	TGTGCCAGCAGCTTAGCGGCAGGGGCCTACAATGAGCAGTTCTTC	CASSLAAGAYNEQFF
-	TRBV5-1	TRBD2	TRBJ2-7	TGCGCCAGCAGCTCGTTGGGACTAGCGGGTCTCGGCGAGCAGTACTTC	CASSSLGLAGLGEQYF
once	TRBV9	-	TRBJ2-2	TGTGCCAGCAGCGTAGGGCGGGTTCCCGGGGAGCTGTTTTTT	CASSVGRVPGELFF
-	TRBV5-1	TRBD2	TRBJ2-3	TGCGCCAGTTCACTAGCGGCAGGCACAGATACGCAGTATTTT	CASSLAAGTDTQYF
-	TRBV19	-	TRBJ2-4	TGTGCCAGTAGTATAGGACTGGGCATTCAGTACTTC	CASSIGLGIQYF